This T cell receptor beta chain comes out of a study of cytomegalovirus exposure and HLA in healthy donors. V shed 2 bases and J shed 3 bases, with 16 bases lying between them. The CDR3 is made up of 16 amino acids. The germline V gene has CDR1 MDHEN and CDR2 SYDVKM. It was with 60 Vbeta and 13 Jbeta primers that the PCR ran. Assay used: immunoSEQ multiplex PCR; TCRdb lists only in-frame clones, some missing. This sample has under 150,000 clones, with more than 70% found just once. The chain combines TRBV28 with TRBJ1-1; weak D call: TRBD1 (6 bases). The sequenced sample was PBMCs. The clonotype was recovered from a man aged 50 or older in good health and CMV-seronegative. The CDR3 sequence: CASSLRGSYSDTEAFF. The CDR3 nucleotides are TGTGCCAGCAGTTTAAGGGGGTCGTATTCGGACACTGAAGCTTTCTTT. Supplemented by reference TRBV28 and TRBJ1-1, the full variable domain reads DVKVTQSSRYLVKRTGEKVFLECVQDMDHENMFWYRQDPGLGLRLIYFSYDVKMKEKGDIPEGYSVSREKKERFSLILESASTNQTSMYLCASSLRGSYSDTEAFFGQGTRLTVV.